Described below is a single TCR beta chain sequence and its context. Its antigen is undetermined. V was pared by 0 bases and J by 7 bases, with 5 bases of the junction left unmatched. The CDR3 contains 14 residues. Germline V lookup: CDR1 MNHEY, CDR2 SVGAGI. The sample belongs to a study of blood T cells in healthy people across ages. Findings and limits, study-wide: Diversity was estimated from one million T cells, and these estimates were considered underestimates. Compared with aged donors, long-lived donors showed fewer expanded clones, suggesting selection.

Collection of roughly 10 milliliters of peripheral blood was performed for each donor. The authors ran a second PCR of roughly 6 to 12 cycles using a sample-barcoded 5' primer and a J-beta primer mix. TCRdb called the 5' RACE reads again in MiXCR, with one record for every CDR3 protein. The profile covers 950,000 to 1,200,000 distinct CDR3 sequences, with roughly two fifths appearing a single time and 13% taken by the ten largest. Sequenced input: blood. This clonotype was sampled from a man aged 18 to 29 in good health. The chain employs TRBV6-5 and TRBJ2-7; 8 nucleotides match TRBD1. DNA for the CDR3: TGTGCCAGCAGTTACTCCGCAGGGGGCAATGAGCAGTACTTC. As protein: CASSYSAGGNEQYF.